This is a list of T cell receptor beta chains from one sample in a study of cytomegalovirus exposure and HLA in healthy donors. Produced via immunoSEQ multiplex PCR; TCRdb's table is partial and in-frame only. The sample holds roughly 60,000 clones, about 83% seen once. The sequencing input was PBMCs. These TCRs come from a man aged 25 to 40 in good health and CMV-seronegative. CDR3s include the opening cysteine and the closing phenylalanine or tryptophan. Each record gives: clone size, CDR3 length, D gene, V gene, J gene, CDR3 DNA, CDR3 protein. The D gene is left open where the match is weak. The listing skips clone size in some rows; elsewhere it reads once, few, many or a size class.

abundance: NA; len: 18; d_gene: NA; v_gene: TRBV7-8; j_gene: TRBJ2-1; CDR3nt: TGTGCCAGCAGCTTAGCGCTGGGCGCCTACAGCTCCTACAATGAGCAGTTCTTC; CDR3aa: CASSLALGAYSSYNEQFF
abundance: NA; len: 20; d_gene: TRBD1; v_gene: TRBV5-1; j_gene: TRBJ2-2; CDR3nt: TGCGCCAGCAGCTTTCCCGACTCGGTGGGGACAGGTTTAAACACCGGGGAGCTGTTTTTT; CDR3aa: CASSFPDSVGTGLNTGELFF
abundance: NA; len: 15; d_gene: NA; v_gene: TRBV7-9; j_gene: TRBJ2-5; CDR3nt: TGTGCCAGCAGCTTAGGCCCGGGTATCGGGGAGACCCAGTACTTC; CDR3aa: CASSLGPGIGETQYF
abundance: NA; len: 15; d_gene: TRBD1; v_gene: TRBV6-4; j_gene: TRBJ1-2; CDR3nt: TGTGCCAGCAGGAGACAGGGATCAGCTAACTATGGCTACACCTTC; CDR3aa: CASRRQGSANYGYTF
abundance: NA; len: 16; d_gene: TRBD1; v_gene: TRBV9; j_gene: TRBJ1-1; CDR3nt: TGTGCCAGCAGCGGGACAGGGGGCGCAGGGAACACTGAAGCTTTCTTT; CDR3aa: CASSGTGGAGNTEAFF
abundance: NA; len: 13; d_gene: NA; v_gene: TRBV7-3; j_gene: TRBJ2-2; CDR3nt: TGTGCCAGCAGCTTAGGGGGGTCCGGGGAGCTGTTTTTT; CDR3aa: CASSLGGSGELFF
abundance: NA; len: 16; d_gene: TRBD2; v_gene: TRBV29-1; j_gene: TRBJ2-7; CDR3nt: TGCAGCGTTGAAGCCCCTGCCAGGCGGGGGGACTACGAGCAGTACTTC; CDR3aa: CSVEAPARRGDYEQYF
abundance: NA; len: 14; d_gene: TRBD2; v_gene: TRBV28; j_gene: TRBJ2-3; CDR3nt: TGTGCCAGCCGCTTTCGACTAGCGGGAGATACGCAGTATTTT; CDR3aa: CASRFRLAGDTQYF
abundance: NA; len: 16; d_gene: NA; v_gene: TRBV6-5; j_gene: TRBJ1-1; CDR3nt: TGTGCCAGCAGTTATGGGAGGACATCCTGGGGGACTGAAGCTTTCTTT; CDR3aa: CASSYGRTSWGTEAFF
abundance: few; len: 14; d_gene: NA; v_gene: TRBV6-1; j_gene: TRBJ1-4; CDR3nt: TGTGCCAGCAGCTCAGGCGGGTGGAGTGAAAAACTGTTTTTT; CDR3aa: CASSSGGWSEKLFF
abundance: NA; len: 15; d_gene: NA; v_gene: TRBV14; j_gene: TRBJ2-1; CDR3nt: TGTGCCAGCAGGTCGGGACTCGCTAATAACTATGAGCAGTTCTTC; CDR3aa: CASRSGLANNYEQFF
abundance: NA; len: 17; d_gene: NA; v_gene: TRBV11-2; j_gene: TRBJ2-2; CDR3nt: TGTGCCAGCAGCTTAGATCGGCAGGTACTTTGGACCGGGGAGCTGTTTTTT; CDR3aa: CASSLDRQVLWTGELFF
abundance: few; len: 15; d_gene: TRBD1; v_gene: TRBV5-6; j_gene: TRBJ1-5; CDR3nt: TGTGCCAGCAGCTTGGCCGGGACAGGCAATCAGCCCCAGCATTTT; CDR3aa: CASSLAGTGNQPQHF
abundance: NA; len: 16; d_gene: TRBD2; v_gene: TRBV9; j_gene: TRBJ2-5; CDR3nt: TGTGCCAGCAGCACTGGGACTAGCGGGAGTACGGGGACCCAGTACTTC; CDR3aa: CASSTGTSGSTGTQYF
abundance: NA; len: 13; d_gene: NA; v_gene: TRBV6-5; j_gene: TRBJ1-5; CDR3nt: TGTGCCAGCAGACAGGGCGTCGATCAGCCCCAGCATTTT; CDR3aa: CASRQGVDQPQHF
abundance: NA; len: 16; d_gene: TRBD2; v_gene: TRBV30; j_gene: TRBJ2-3; CDR3nt: TGTGCCTGGAGTCGGGGTAGCGGGGACCTCACAGATACGCAGTATTTT; CDR3aa: CAWSRGSGDLTDTQYF
abundance: NA; len: 15; d_gene: NA; v_gene: TRBV7-8; j_gene: TRBJ1-1; CDR3nt: TGTGCCAGCAGCGTCCTTGGACAGCTGAGCACTGAAGCTTTCTTT; CDR3aa: CASSVLGQLSTEAFF
abundance: NA; len: 16; d_gene: NA; v_gene: TRBV5-4; j_gene: TRBJ2-4; CDR3nt: TGTGCCAGCAGCTTGGGTGGCCAACAGGCCAAAAACATTCAGTACTTC; CDR3aa: CASSLGGQQAKNIQYF
abundance: NA; len: 16; d_gene: TRBD1; v_gene: TRBV5-4; j_gene: TRBJ1-2; CDR3nt: TGTGCCAGCAGCCTACGACAGGGGCCCACTCCCTGGGGCTACACCTTC; CDR3aa: CASSLRQGPTPWGYTF
abundance: NA; len: 12; d_gene: NA; v_gene: TRBV6-5; j_gene: TRBJ2-2; CDR3nt: TGTGCCAGCAGCAAGGGGACCGGGGAGCTGTTTTTT; CDR3aa: CASSKGTGELFF
abundance: NA; len: 16; d_gene: TRBD2; v_gene: TRBV5-5; j_gene: TRBJ2-2; CDR3nt: TGTGCCAGCAGCTTGGCCGGAGCGGGGGGAAGCGGGGAGCTGTTTTTT; CDR3aa: CASSLAGAGGSGELFF
abundance: NA; len: 13; d_gene: TRBD1; v_gene: TRBV7-2; j_gene: TRBJ1-3; CDR3nt: TGTGCCAGCAGCTCGGGACAGGGAAACACCATATATTTT; CDR3aa: CASSSGQGNTIYF
abundance: NA; len: 16; d_gene: NA; v_gene: TRBV21-1; j_gene: TRBJ2-1; CDR3nt: TGTGCCAGCAGCACGTTAAGACAGGGGGCGGTGAATGAGCAGTTCTTC; CDR3aa: CASSTLRQGAVNEQFF
abundance: NA; len: 11; d_gene: NA; v_gene: TRBV7-2; j_gene: TRBJ1-2; CDR3nt: TGTGCCAGCAGCTTGGCGGATGGCTACACCTTC; CDR3aa: CASSLADGYTF
abundance: NA; len: 15; d_gene: NA; v_gene: TRBV5-4; j_gene: TRBJ2-2; CDR3nt: TGTGCCAGCAGCTTCTTAGGACAGAACACCGGGGAGCTGTTTTTT; CDR3aa: CASSFLGQNTGELFF
abundance: few; len: 14; d_gene: TRBD1; v_gene: TRBV6-5; j_gene: TRBJ1-4; CDR3nt: TGTGCCAGCAGTATGACAGGGCGGGGTGAAAAACTGTTTTTT; CDR3aa: CASSMTGRGEKLFF
abundance: few; len: 13; d_gene: NA; v_gene: TRBV14; j_gene: TRBJ2-5; CDR3nt: TGTGCCAGCAGCGGCGGGTCGTGGGAGACCCAGTACTTC; CDR3aa: CASSGGSWETQYF
abundance: NA; len: 14; d_gene: TRBD1; v_gene: TRBV19; j_gene: TRBJ2-3; CDR3nt: TGTGCCTCAACGACGGGACAGGGCACAGATACGCAGTATTTT; CDR3aa: CASTTGQGTDTQYF
abundance: NA; len: 17; d_gene: NA; v_gene: TRBV5-5; j_gene: TRBJ1-1; CDR3nt: TGTGCCAGCAGCTTCGGTAAATGGGGACACAAGAACACTGAAGCTTTCTTT; CDR3aa: CASSFGKWGHKNTEAFF
abundance: NA; len: 15; d_gene: TRBD1; v_gene: TRBV7-2; j_gene: TRBJ1-5; CDR3nt: TGTGCCAGCAGCCTGACAGGGAATAGCAATCAGCCCCAGCATTTT; CDR3aa: CASSLTGNSNQPQHF
abundance: NA; len: 15; d_gene: TRBD2; v_gene: TRBV11-2; j_gene: TRBJ2-5; CDR3nt: TGTGCCAGCAGCATCGGACTAGCGGGGGTGGAGACCCAGTACTTC; CDR3aa: CASSIGLAGVETQYF
abundance: NA; len: 13; d_gene: NA; v_gene: TRBV6-5; j_gene: TRBJ1-6; CDR3nt: TGTGCCAGCTGGGGCAGGGGCTCTTCACCCCTCCACTTT; CDR3aa: CASWGRGSSPLHF
abundance: NA; len: 12; d_gene: NA; v_gene: TRBV18; j_gene: TRBJ2-2; CDR3nt: TGTGCCAGCTCACCTCTCCCCGGGGAACTGTTTTTT; CDR3aa: CASSPLPGELFF
abundance: NA; len: 15; d_gene: NA; v_gene: TRBV7-3; j_gene: TRBJ2-7; CDR3nt: TGTGCCAGCAGCCTATCGGGCGGGGCGAACTACGAGCAGTACTTC; CDR3aa: CASSLSGGANYEQYF
abundance: NA; len: 15; d_gene: NA; v_gene: TRBV7-3; j_gene: TRBJ2-6; CDR3nt: TGTGCCAGCAGCTACGGGAGTTCTGGGGCCAACGTCCTGACTTTC; CDR3aa: CASSYGSSGANVLTF
abundance: NA; len: 16; d_gene: NA; v_gene: TRBV4-3; j_gene: TRBJ2-1; CDR3nt: TGCGCCAGCAGCCAGGTCCTACAGGGGGGGTACAATGAGCAGTTCTTC; CDR3aa: CASSQVLQGGYNEQFF
abundance: NA; len: 17; d_gene: NA; v_gene: TRBV28; j_gene: TRBJ2-1; CDR3nt: TGTGCCAGCAGTACCCGGGCAGGGAAACGCCTTAGGGGTGAGCAGTTCTTC; CDR3aa: CASSTRAGKRLRGEQFF
abundance: NA; len: 16; d_gene: TRBD2; v_gene: TRBV4-2; j_gene: TRBJ2-5; CDR3nt: TGTGCCAGCAGCCAAGGGAGCGGGAGGGCCCCAGAGACCCAGTACTTC; CDR3aa: CASSQGSGRAPETQYF
abundance: NA; len: 17; d_gene: TRBD1; v_gene: TRBV19; j_gene: TRBJ1-2; CDR3nt: TGTGCCAGTAGTATAGAGGACAGGGCAACCTTACACTATGGCTACACCTTC; CDR3aa: CASSIEDRATLHYGYTF
abundance: NA; len: 15; d_gene: TRBD2; v_gene: TRBV10-3; j_gene: TRBJ2-1; CDR3nt: TGTGCCATCAGCCTGGGACTAGCGGAGAGCAATGAGCAGTTCTTC; CDR3aa: CAISLGLAESNEQFF
abundance: NA; len: 15; d_gene: TRBD1; v_gene: TRBV5-6; j_gene: TRBJ2-3; CDR3nt: TGTGCCAGCAGCTTAGAACAGGGGTTGGCAGATACGCAGTATTTT; CDR3aa: CASSLEQGLADTQYF
abundance: once; len: 13; d_gene: NA; v_gene: TRBV14; j_gene: TRBJ2-7; CDR3nt: TGTGCCAGCAGCCGGGACACCTCCTACGAGCAGTACTTC; CDR3aa: CASSRDTSYEQYF
abundance: NA; len: 14; d_gene: TRBD1; v_gene: TRBV11-2; j_gene: TRBJ1-2; CDR3nt: TGTGCCAGCAGCTCACAGGGGATGGGCTATGGCTACACCTTC; CDR3aa: CASSSQGMGYGYTF
abundance: NA; len: 15; d_gene: TRBD1; v_gene: TRBV4-2; j_gene: TRBJ1-5; CDR3nt: TGTGCCAGCAGCCAAGAACCCAGGGGGAATCAGCCCCAGCATTTT; CDR3aa: CASSQEPRGNQPQHF
abundance: NA; len: 13; d_gene: NA; v_gene: TRBV9; j_gene: TRBJ1-2; CDR3nt: TGTGCCAGCAGCGTGGGAAGGGAGGATGGCTACACCTTC; CDR3aa: CASSVGREDGYTF
abundance: NA; len: 13; d_gene: NA; v_gene: TRBV19; j_gene: TRBJ2-7; CDR3nt: TGTGCCAGTAGTACAGGGAAAAGCTACGAGCAGTACTTC; CDR3aa: CASSTGKSYEQYF
abundance: NA; len: 15; d_gene: TRBD1; v_gene: TRBV5-1; j_gene: TRBJ2-2; CDR3nt: TGCGCCAGCAGCTCCGGGACAGCGAACACCGGGGAGCTGTTTTTT; CDR3aa: CASSSGTANTGELFF
abundance: NA; len: 16; d_gene: NA; v_gene: TRBV9; j_gene: TRBJ2-3; CDR3nt: TGTGCCAGCAGCGTAAGGGACTTCCCTAGCACAGATACGCAGTATTTT; CDR3aa: CASSVRDFPSTDTQYF
abundance: NA; len: 15; d_gene: NA; v_gene: TRBV7-9; j_gene: TRBJ1-1; CDR3nt: TGTGCCAGCAGCACCCTTTGGACAGACAACACTGAAGCTTTCTTT; CDR3aa: CASSTLWTDNTEAFF
abundance: NA; len: 16; d_gene: TRBD1; v_gene: TRBV9; j_gene: TRBJ2-5; CDR3nt: TGTGCCAGCAGCGTAAGGGGGACAGCTGAAGGGGAGACCCAGTACTTC; CDR3aa: CASSVRGTAEGETQYF
abundance: NA; len: 15; d_gene: TRBD2; v_gene: TRBV10-3; j_gene: TRBJ2-7; CDR3nt: TGTGCCATCAATCGGCTAGCGGGAGGGCCCTACGAGCAGTACTTC; CDR3aa: CAINRLAGGPYEQYF
abundance: NA; len: 15; d_gene: TRBD1; v_gene: TRBV19; j_gene: TRBJ1-1; CDR3nt: TGTGCCAGTAGTATAACCCAGGACAGGGTGATAGAAGCTTTCTTT; CDR3aa: CASSITQDRVIEAFF
abundance: NA; len: 15; d_gene: TRBD1; v_gene: TRBV19; j_gene: TRBJ1-4; CDR3nt: TGTGCCAGTAGACCCGCCGGGACAGGGGGTGAAAAACTGTTTTTT; CDR3aa: CASRPAGTGGEKLFF
abundance: NA; len: 14; d_gene: TRBD1; v_gene: TRBV4-1; j_gene: TRBJ1-2; CDR3nt: TGCGCCAGCAGCCAGGACAGGGGTAACTATGGCTACACCTTC; CDR3aa: CASSQDRGNYGYTF
abundance: NA; len: 15; d_gene: TRBD1; v_gene: TRBV4-3; j_gene: TRBJ1-6; CDR3nt: TGCGCCAGCAGCCAGGGACAGGGAAGGGATTCACCCCTCCACTTT; CDR3aa: CASSQGQGRDSPLHF